Each of the 18 T cell receptor beta chains below was sequenced from the same sample in a study of early T cells in non-severe SARS-CoV-2 infection. TCRdb re-analysed the 5' RACE reads in MiXCR, keeping a single row per CDR3 protein. The sample contains about 110,000 distinct CDR3 sequences, 9.5% to 13% of which appear only once. The sequenced sample consisted of whole blood. All receptors derive from an adult who was a healthcare worker with PCR-confirmed SARS-CoV-2 infection or an uninfected control (not recorded which).

The genes are TRBV19 and TRBJ2-7; possibly TRBD2 for D (5 bases). Trimming shortened V by 8 bases and J by 0 bases, and 14 bases separated the two germline ends. This CDR3 has 14 residues. Per germline, CDR1 LNHDA and CDR2 SQIVND (reference sequence). Written as DNA, the CDR3 is TGTGCCAGTGGGAGAGCGGTAAGCTCCTACGAGCAGTACTTC. Translating it yields CASGRAVSSYEQYF.

The rearrangement links TRBV5-1 to TRBJ2-5, with 9 nucleotides matching TRBD1. Per germline, CDR1 SGHRS and CDR2 YFSETQ. V trimming: 5 bases; J trimming: 3 bases; junction bases outside the gene matches: 11. This CDR3 contains 16 residues. CDR3 sequence (DNA): TGCGCCAGCAGTCCTTCGGACAGGGGTACGAAAGAGACCCAGTACTTC. Amino acids: CASSPSDRGTKETQYF.

The rearrangement links TRBV20-1 to TRBJ2-3, with 10 bases identical to TRBD1. V lost 6 bases and J lost 1; bases outside the gene matches: 4. The CDR3 is 14 residues long. CDR1 is DFQATT and CDR2 is SNEGSKA in the germline V gene (reference sequence). The CDR3 is CSATDRGGTDTQYF. In nucleotides, the CDR3 is TGCAGTGCCACGGACAGGGGGGGCACAGATACGCAGTATTTT.

There are many counts of this clonotype. J is TRBJ2-3 and V is TRBV5-1, with D uncertain. Germline-derived CDR1 and CDR2 are SGHRS and YFSETQ. CDR3 length: 14 residues. V gave up 4 bases and J gave up 2 bases, with 11 bases separating them. CDR3 in amino acids: CASSQFDPTDTQYF. For the CDR3, the DNA is TGCGCCAGCAGCCAATTTGACCCCACAGATACGCAGTATTTT.

This clonotype appeared many times. The V and J genes are TRBV25-1 and TRBJ1-4, with D possibly TRBD1 on 5 matching bases. CDR1 and CDR2 (germline): MGHDK, SYGVNS. CDR3 size: 14 residues. V was pared by 0 bases and J by 8 bases, with 10 bases between. CDR3 region: CASSEYRGEEKLFF. The DNA of the CDR3 is TGTGCCAGCAGTGAATATAGAGGGGAGGAAAAACTGTTTTTT.

This clonotype appeared a few times. The rearrangement joins TRBV6-5 to TRBJ1-6; maybe TRBD1 (6 bases). V lost 0 bases, J lost 9 bases, and 18 bases lay in between. CDR1 and CDR2 (germline): MNHEY, SVGAGI. This CDR3 has 17 residues. In DNA form, the CDR3 reads TGTGCCAGCAGTTACTCGCTGAAACTTAAGGGGGGTTCACCCCTCCACTTT. This translates into CASSYSLKLKGGSPLHF.

This clonotype was observed a single time. The V gene is TRBV6-2 or TRBV6-3, the J gene TRBJ2-5; 11 bases line up with TRBD2. J lost 4 bases, V lost 6 bases, and 7 bases had no gene match. Germline V gene sequence: CDR1 MNHEY, CDR2 SVGEGT. CDR3 size: 15 residues. Written as DNA, the CDR3 is TGTGCCAGCAGCCTTAGCGGGAGGGCTGTAGAGACCCAGTACTTC. Its protein product is CASSLSGRAVETQYF.

This clonotype was seen at least ten times. The chain uses TRBV5-5 and TRBJ2-1; 11 nucleotides match TRBD2. The CDR3 loop spans 13 amino acids. The trim removed 4 bases at V and 9 bases at J, leaving 3 bases unmatched. The germline gives CDR1 SGHKS, CDR2 YYEKEE (reference sequence). The CDR3 loop is CASSTSGSTEQFF. The CDR3 DNA reads as TGTGCCAGCAGCACTAGCGGGAGTACTGAGCAGTTCTTC.

This clonotype was detected many times. V is TRBV4-1 and J is TRBJ2-3; D perhaps matches TRBD1 (6 bases). Germline V lookup: CDR1 MGHRA, CDR2 YSYEKL. V was trimmed by 9 bases and J by 6 bases, leaving 19 bases between them. The CDR3 sequence is 14 residues long. CDR3 in amino acids: CASNGDTLRDTQYF. The CDR3 DNA is TGCGCCAGTAACGGGGACACCCTGAGGGATACGCAGTATTTT.

Ten or more counts support this clonotype. CDR3: CASHRGQGPLGANVLTF. CDR3 DNA sequence: TGTGCCAGTCACCGGGGACAGGGACCTCTTGGGGCCAACGTCCTGACTTTC. The chain is built from TRBV19 and TRBJ2-6, with 9 bases aligning to TRBD1. The CDR3 has 17 residues. The germline V gene has CDR1 LNHDA and CDR2 SQIVND (reference sequence). The junction had 11 bases not matched to a gene; V was cut back by 8 bases and J by 3 bases. The variable domain in full, with the rest retrieved from reference TRBV19 and TRBJ2-6, is DGGITQSPKYLFRKEGQNVTLSCEQNLNHDAMYWYRQDPGQGLRLIYYSQIVNDFQKGDIAEGYSVSREKKESFPLTVTSAQKNPTAFYLCASHRGQGPLGANVLTFGAGSRLTVL.

This clonotype was seen a few times. J is TRBJ1-6 and V is TRBV7-3; D is possibly TRBD1 (5 bases). V shed 10 bases and J shed 7 bases, with 14 bases lying between them. This CDR3 is built from 13 residues. Germline V lookup: CDR1 SGHTA, CDR2 FQGTGA. Written as DNA, the CDR3 is TGTGCCACCCGGGACTCCCTAAATTCACCCCTCCACTTT. Encoded protein: CATRDSLNSPLHF.

This clonotype occurred many times. The rearrangement joins TRBV5-5 to TRBJ2-3; TRBD2 matches 13 bases. There are 17 residues in the CDR3. Germline assignment: CDR1 SGHKS and CDR2 YYEKEE (reference sequence). With V trimmed by 2 bases and J by 2 bases, 5 bases remained unmatched. CDR3 sequence: CASSFPLAGGYTDTQYF. The CDR3 DNA is TGTGCCAGCAGCTTCCCACTAGCGGGAGGGTACACAGATACGCAGTATTTT.

Ten or more counts support this clonotype. The chain joins TRBV12-3 or TRBV12-4 to TRBJ2-7; the D gene could be TRBD1 or TRBD2 (6 bases each). Trimming took off 6 bases at V and 6 bases at J, with 12 bases between the two ends. The CDR3 is made up of 12 amino acids. The CDR3 region has the DNA TGTGCCAGCAGCCGGGGGCTCGGCGAGCAGTACTTC. Amino acid sequence: CASSRGLGEQYF.

This clonotype was recorded many times. V is TRBV15 and J is TRBJ1-6, with 7 bases that match TRBD1. The trim removed 1 base at V and 4 bases at J, leaving 7 bases unmatched. This CDR3 is built from 17 residues. Germline CDR1 is LNHNV and CDR2 is YYDKDF (reference sequence). The CDR3 region has the DNA TGTGCCACCAGCAGAGCGCCCGGACAGGAGTATAATTCACCCCTCCACTTT. Its protein product is CATSRAPGQEYNSPLHF.

This clonotype was recorded many times. The chain employs TRBV29-1 and TRBJ1-1; 7 bases are shared with TRBD1. This CDR3 has 14 amino acids. After removal of 6 bases from V and 0 bases from J, the junction contained 7 bases not matched to a gene. Germline CDR1 is SQVTM and CDR2 is ANQGSEA. Here the CDR3 DNA reads TGCAGCGTCCGAGGGGACAGCATGAACACTGAAGCTTTCTTT. It codes for CSVRGDSMNTEAFF. The full variable domain, in which reference TRBV29-1 and TRBJ1-1 provide the parts outside the CDR3, is SAVISQKPSRDICQRGTSLTIQCQVDSQVTMMFWYRQQPGQSLTLIATANQGSEATYESGFVIDKFPISRPNLTFSTLTVSNMSPEDSSIYLCSVRGDSMNTEAFFGQGTRLTVV.

This clonotype showed up many times. CDR3 nucleotides: TGTGCCAGCTCACCACTGGTTCTATCGATCTATGGCTACACCTTC. Translating it yields CASSPLVLSIYGYTF. The chain is built from TRBV18 and TRBJ1-2; D not resolved. Germline-derived CDR1 and CDR2 are KGHSH and LQKENI. The CDR3 contains 15 residues. Deletions cut 1 base from V and 4 bases from J, with 13 bases between.

J is TRBJ1-1 and V is TRBV6-4; TRBD1 agrees at 7 bases. This CDR3 is 15 amino acids long. Germline CDR1 MRHNA, CDR2 SNTAGT. Trimming took 0 bases from V and 5 from J; bases not matched to a gene: 6. This chain's CDR3 is CASSDSTTGRTEAFF. The DNA of the CDR3 is TGTGCCAGCAGTGACTCGACGACAGGGCGGACTGAAGCTTTCTTT.

The table lists this clonotype with a few counts. The CDR3 DNA is TGTGCCAGCAGCCAAGATTTTAGGGCCTCTGGAAACACCATATATTTT. Its protein is CASSQDFRASGNTIYF. V gene TRBV3-1 combines with J gene TRBJ1-3; the D is unclear. Between the trimmed V and J ends, which lost 0 bases and 0 bases, there was a span of 9 bases. Germline CDR1 is LGHDT and CDR2 is YNNKEL (reference sequence). The CDR3 covers 16 residues.